This T cell receptor beta chain was obtained from a study of cytomegalovirus exposure and HLA in healthy donors. Study as a whole: Researchers previously reported finding some 110 million unique TCR beta sequences from around 200 million T cells. From donors who were HLA-typed, an early data release held 80 million to 85 million unique TCRs.

Details on this clone: The antigen is undetermined.

Both 60 Vbeta primers and 13 Jbeta primers went into the PCR. Clones were read by immunoSEQ multiplex PCR, and TCRdb kept only the in-frame ones, dropping some. The sample contains some 180,000 clones, roughly nine tenths of which appear only once. Broader study findings: Cytomegalovirus status was reportedly diagnosed by the classifier with high specificity and sensitivity. Confirmation was obtained in vitro that a few CMV-associated chains are specific for CMV antigens.

V lost 3 bases, J lost 2 bases, and 2 bases stayed unmatched. The germline V gene has CDR1 SGHTA and CDR2 FQGNSA. This CDR3 contains 14 residues. This chain uses TRBV7-2 with TRBJ2-7, with 9 bases that match TRBD2. This TCR was recovered from a girl in the first two years of life in good health and CMV-seronegative. Source material: PBMCs. In nucleotides, the CDR3 is TGTGCCAGCAGCTTCCTAGCGGGACCCTACGAGCAGTACTTC. Amino acids: CASSFLAGPYEQYF. The whole variable domain, remainder taken from reference TRBV7-2 and TRBJ2-7, is GAGVSQSPSNKVTEKGKDVELRCDPISGHTALYWYRQSLGQGLEFLIYFQGNSAPDKSGLPSDRFSAERTGGSVSTLTIQRTQQEDSAVYLCASSFLAGPYEQYFGPGTRLTVT.